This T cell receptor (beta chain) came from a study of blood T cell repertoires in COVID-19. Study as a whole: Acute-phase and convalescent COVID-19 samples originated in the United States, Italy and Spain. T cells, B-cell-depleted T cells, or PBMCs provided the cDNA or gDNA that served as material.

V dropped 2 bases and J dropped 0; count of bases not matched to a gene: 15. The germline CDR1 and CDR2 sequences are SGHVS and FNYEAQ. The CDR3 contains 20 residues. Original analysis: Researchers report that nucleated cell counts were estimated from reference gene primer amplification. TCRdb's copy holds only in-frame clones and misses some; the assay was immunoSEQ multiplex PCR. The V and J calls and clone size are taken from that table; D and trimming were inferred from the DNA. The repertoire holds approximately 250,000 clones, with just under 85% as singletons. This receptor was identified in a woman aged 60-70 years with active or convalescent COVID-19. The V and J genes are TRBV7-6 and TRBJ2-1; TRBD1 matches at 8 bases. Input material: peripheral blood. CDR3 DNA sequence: TGTGCCAGCAGCTTACGGGGCAGGGGGCTGATACCAGGCTCCTACAATGAGCAGTTCTTC. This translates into CASSLRGRGLIPGSYNEQFF.